These 27 T cell receptor beta chains were sequenced from one sample in a study of CD8+ T cells in alopecia areata listed by TCRdb under 2018. Preparation of the library involved the immunoSEQ multiplex PCR assay. RNA was extracted from all samples and reverse transcribed into cDNA, which served as template for TCR sequencing. TCRdb provides this immuneACCESS table in a form limited to in-frame rearrangements. Some clones are lacking; in checked studies, under half of them reflect an unresolved V gene, and why the rest are absent is not known. The sample yields about 270,000 clones; 60% were counted once. Around 0.92% of the sample is in the top ten clones. According to the study, the label for this sample's treatment or condition signals: oral pan-JAK inhibitor, 5-10 mg twice daily. Sequencing used CD4+ T cells sorted from blood, obtained at week 52, from a patient treated with tofacitinib. These receptors were taken from a human donor with alopecia areata.

The chain combines TRBV29-1 with TRBJ1-4, with D possibly TRBD1 on 5 matching bases. In germline, CDR1 is SQVTM, CDR2 ANQGSEA. Trimming pared 3 bases from V and 2 bases from J, leaving 10 bases between. The CDR3 contains 14 residues. The CDR3 region has the DNA TGCAGCGTTGACCCCGGGACCACTAATGAAAAACTGTTTTTT. Encoded protein: CSVDPGTTNEKLFF.

This chain connects TRBV11-1 to TRBJ1-1; no definite D call. The CDR3 spans 14 residues. The germline V gene encodes CDR1 SGHAT and CDR2 FQDESV (reference sequence). Between the trimmed V and J ends, which lost 6 bases and 1 base, there was a span of 12 bases. The CDR3 spells CASSLKWENTEAFF. For the CDR3, the DNA is TGTGCCAGCAGTCTGAAGTGGGAGAACACTGAAGCTTTCTTT.

The chain links TRBV4-2 to TRBJ1-6, with unresolved D. V lost 5 bases, J lost 3 bases, and 11 bases lay in between. There are 15 residues in the CDR3. Germline-derived CDR1 and CDR2 are LGHNA and YNFKEQ. The CDR3 here is CASSAGGVYNSPLHF. The CDR3 bases are TGTGCCAGCAGCGCCGGCGGTGTCTATAATTCACCCCTCCACTTT.

V is TRBV30 and J is TRBJ1-5, with 7 bases fitting TRBD1. The germline V gene encodes CDR1 GTSNPN and CDR2 SVGIG (reference sequence). J was trimmed by 5 bases and V by 8 bases; bases with no gene match: 9. CDR3 length: 13 amino acids. The chain's CDR3 is CASGQDNYQPQHF. In DNA form, the CDR3 reads TGTGCCAGCGGACAGGACAATTATCAGCCCCAGCATTTT.

In this sample, this clone turned up a few times. The chain joins TRBV29-1 to TRBJ2-3; maybe TRBD1 (6 bases). The CDR3 has 13 residues. From germline, CDR1 is SQVTM and CDR2 ANQGSEA. Trimming shortened V by 7 bases and J by 1 base, and 12 bases separated the two germline ends. The chain's CDR3 is CSATGIRTDTQYF. CDR3 bases: TGCAGCGCCACAGGGATCCGCACAGATACGCAGTATTTT.

The V gene is TRBV6-5, the J gene TRBJ1-2; 9 bases line up with TRBD1. V lost 4 bases to trimming and J lost 8 bases; unmatched junction nucleotides: 11. CDR1 is MNHEY, CDR2 SVGAGI, per germline. CDR3 length: 15 residues. CDR3 DNA sequence: TGTGCCAGCAGTTGGACAGGGGCGGACAGGAGGGGCTACACCTTC. Its protein is CASSWTGADRRGYTF.

This sequence joins TRBV19 and TRBJ2-7; D unclear. Trimming shortened V by 5 bases and J by 0 bases, and 14 bases separated the two germline ends. The germline gives CDR1 LNHDA, CDR2 SQIVND (reference sequence). The CDR3 sequence is 15 residues long. The CDR3 reads CASSEVLASSYEQYF. The CDR3 nucleotides are TGTGCCAGTAGTGAAGTACTCGCGAGCTCCTACGAGCAGTACTTC.

The chain couples TRBV6-5 to TRBJ2-1, with TRBD2 as a possible D gene (5 bases). The V end lost 6 bases, the J end lost 4 bases, and 10 bases lay between the germline ends. There are 13 residues in the CDR3. Germline CDR1 reads MNHEY; CDR2 reads SVGAGI. CDR3 sequence reads: CASSTSGYNEQFF. CDR3 nucleotide sequence: TGTGCCAGCAGCACGAGCGGATACAATGAGCAGTTCTTC.

This clone was recorded a few times. The chain links TRBV20-1 to TRBJ2-3; D is undetermined. The ends were cut back, 6 bases at V and 2 bases at J, with 6 bases in the middle. The CDR3 consists of 11 residues. CDR1 and CDR2 (germline): DFQATT, SNEGSKA (reference sequence). CDR3 nucleotides: TGCAGTGCCGCTCACACAGATACGCAGTATTTT. As protein: CSAAHTDTQYF.

This clone was found a few times. The chain links TRBV7-9 to TRBJ1-1; D is uncertain. Trimming took 4 bases from V and 0 from J, leaving 9 bases between them. Germline V gives CDR1 SEHNR, CDR2 FQNEAQ (reference sequence). The CDR3 length is 14 residues. CDR3 loop: CASSSPVMNTEAFF. DNA for the CDR3: TGTGCCAGCAGCTCGCCTGTCATGAACACTGAAGCTTTCTTT.

This clone was seen more than once but under ten times. The chain uses TRBV7-2 and TRBJ2-3; D might be TRBD2 (5 bases). This CDR3 spans 12 amino acids. Germline V CDR1 and CDR2: SGHTA, FQGNSA. V was trimmed by 4 bases and J by 11 bases, leaving 13 bases between them. The CDR3 coding sequence is TGTGCCAGCAGCTCAAATCCTGGAGGGCAGTATTTT. It yields the protein CASSSNPGGQYF.

The rearrangement joins TRBV4-1 to TRBJ2-5; D might be TRBD2 (6 bases). The CDR3 sequence is 14 residues long. The V end lost 0 bases, the J end lost 6 bases, and 11 bases lay between the germline ends. Germline CDR1 and CDR2: MGHRA and YSYEKL. This chain's CDR3 is CASSQDPSVKTQYF. As DNA, the CDR3 is TGCGCCAGCAGCCAAGACCCTAGCGTAAAGACCCAGTACTTC.

V usage is TRBV30 and J usage is TRBJ2-5, with TRBD2 identical over 13 bases. V dropped 1 base and J dropped 5; count of bases not matched to a gene: 4. The CDR3 is 15 amino acids. The germline V gene encodes CDR1 GTSNPN and CDR2 SVGIG (reference sequence). The CDR3 coding sequence is TGTGCCTGGAGTGAACTAGCGGGGGGGCAGGAGACCCAGTACTTC. Protein sequence: CAWSELAGGQETQYF.

Worth noting for this clone: Other DNA sequences in this specimen translate into the identical CDR3. The V call is TRBV29-1, the J call TRBJ2-5; 9 bases are shared with TRBD1. The V segment lost 4 bases and the J segment 5 bases; nucleotides outside the gene matches: 5. Germline V gives CDR1 SQVTM, CDR2 ANQGSEA. The CDR3 has 13 residues. CDR3 loop: CSVVGTGRETQYF. CDR3 sequence (DNA): TGCAGCGTTGTAGGGACAGGGCGCGAGACCCAGTACTTC.

The V gene is TRBV5-1, the J gene TRBJ1-1; no clear D. This CDR3 region has 12 residues. The V gene lost 4 bases and the J gene lost 7 bases, with 11 bases spanning the gap. Germline V gene data show CDR1 as SGHRS and CDR2 as YFSETQ. The CDR3 here is CASSQVVGEAFF. CDR3 nucleotide sequence: TGCGCCAGCAGCCAGGTTGTTGGTGAAGCTTTCTTT.

This clone has a handful of counts. The gene calls are TRBV30 and TRBJ2-5; D is possibly TRBD2 (5 bases). The ends were cut back, 4 bases at V and 2 bases at J, with 14 bases in the middle. The germline V gene encodes CDR1 GTSNPN and CDR2 SVGIG (reference sequence). The CDR3 sequence is 14 residues long. CDR3 sequence (DNA): TGTGCCTGGACCTCCGCGGGCAGTCAAGAGACCCAGTACTTC. Translating it yields CAWTSAGSQETQYF.

In its sample, this clone was seen a few times. This chain joins TRBV5-1 and TRBJ2-1; tentative D call: TRBD1 (6 bases). Germline CDR1 SGHRS, CDR2 YFSETQ. Trimming took off 5 bases at V and 9 bases at J, with 12 bases between the two ends. The CDR3 spans 12 residues. The CDR3 sequence is CASSSGTPEQFF. The CDR3, as DNA: TGCGCCAGCAGTTCGGGGACACCTGAGCAGTTCTTC.

This clone was recorded a few times. The V gene is TRBV27, the J gene TRBJ2-2; no clear D. V lost 7 bases, J lost 3 bases, and 15 bases lay in between. Germline CDR1 and CDR2: MNHEY and SMNVEV (reference sequence). This CDR3 is built from 15 residues. The CDR3 spells CASKRKVGDTGELFF. The CDR3 coding sequence is TGTGCCAGCAAGAGAAAAGTGGGTGACACCGGGGAGCTGTTTTTT.

J is TRBJ2-7 and V is TRBV4-1, with D uncertain. The CDR3 extends over 15 amino acids. The germline CDR1 and CDR2 sequences are MGHRA and YSYEKL. The ends were cut back, 1 base at V and 0 bases at J, with 10 bases in the middle. This CDR3 is CASSQVGTASYEQYF. For the CDR3, the DNA is TGCGCCAGCAGCCAAGTTGGTACAGCCTCCTACGAGCAGTACTTC.

This chain links TRBV5-4 with TRBJ2-1; D unresolved. V was pared by 1 base and J by 5 bases, with 16 bases between. The germline V gene has CDR1 SGHNT and CDR2 YYREEE (reference sequence). The CDR3 is made up of 16 amino acids. The CDR3 DNA reads TGTGCCAGCAGCTTGTTCAGGTTCGGGCAGAACAATGAGCAGTTCTTC. It codes for CASSLFRFGQNNEQFF.

The chain links TRBV2 to TRBJ2-6, with D uncertain. The CDR3 length is 13 residues. The germline V gene encodes CDR1 SNHLY and CDR2 FYNNEI. Trimming removed 7 bases at V and 1 base at J, with 5 bases between. The CDR3 DNA sequence: TGTGCCAGCATCCGTTCTGGGGCCAACGTCCTGACTTTC. Protein sequence: CASIRSGANVLTF.

This clone appeared a few times. The chain employs TRBV6-1 and TRBJ1-5; D gene uncertain. Germline assignment: CDR1 MNHNS and CDR2 SASEGT. The CDR3 runs to 14 residues. The ends were cut back, 11 bases at V and 0 bases at J, with 14 bases in the middle. The CDR3 reads CAGQTDYSNQPQHF. DNA for the CDR3: TGTGCCGGCCAGACGGATTATAGCAATCAGCCCCAGCATTTT.

Only one count was recorded for this clone. This chain links TRBV5-1 with TRBJ2-7; D unclear. CDR1 is SGHRS and CDR2 is YFSETQ in the germline V gene. V was pared by 0 bases and J by 3 bases, with 7 bases between. The CDR3 spans 13 residues. The CDR3 nucleotides read TGCGCCAGCAGCTTGGAGGACGGCTACGAGCAGTACTTC. Protein sequence: CASSLEDGYEQYF.

The V call is TRBV30, the J call TRBJ2-2; the match to TRBD1 covers 8 bases. V lost 4 bases to trimming and J lost 4 bases; unmatched junction nucleotides: 8. The CDR3 has 15 amino acids. Looked up from germline, CDR1 is GTSNPN and CDR2 is SVGIG (reference sequence). The CDR3 region is CAWKRGQGTTGELFF. CDR3 DNA sequence: TGTGCCTGGAAACGTGGACAGGGAACCACCGGGGAGCTGTTTTTT.

This clone was seen only a few times. J is TRBJ1-6 and V is TRBV10-3; perhaps TRBD1 as D (6 bases). The CDR3 contains 16 residues. Germline loops: CDR1 ENHRY, CDR2 SYGVKD. V was trimmed by 0 bases and J by 4 bases, leaving 10 bases between them. CDR3 coding DNA: TGTGCCATCAGTGAGTCGCGGACAGAGTATAATTCACCCCTCCACTTT. Protein: CAISESRTEYNSPLHF.

This clone was seen only once. The chain uses TRBV7-9 and TRBJ1-2, with no clear D. Per germline, CDR1 SEHNR and CDR2 FQNEAQ (reference sequence). This CDR3 spans 15 amino acids. V shed 2 bases and J shed 8 bases, with 18 bases lying between them. DNA for the CDR3: TGTGCCAGCAGCTTAATCGCTGCTGGTAACTTGGGCTACACCTTC. Translation: CASSLIAAGNLGYTF.

The chain combines TRBV30 with TRBJ1-6; no definite D call. Looked up from germline, CDR1 is GTSNPN and CDR2 is SVGIG (reference sequence). The CDR3 is 14 amino acids. With 3 bases removed from V and 0 bases from J, the gap between germline ends came to 6 bases. The CDR3 here is CAWSPSSYNSPLHF. CDR3 DNA sequence: TGTGCCTGGAGCCCTAGCTCCTATAATTCACCCCTCCACTTT.